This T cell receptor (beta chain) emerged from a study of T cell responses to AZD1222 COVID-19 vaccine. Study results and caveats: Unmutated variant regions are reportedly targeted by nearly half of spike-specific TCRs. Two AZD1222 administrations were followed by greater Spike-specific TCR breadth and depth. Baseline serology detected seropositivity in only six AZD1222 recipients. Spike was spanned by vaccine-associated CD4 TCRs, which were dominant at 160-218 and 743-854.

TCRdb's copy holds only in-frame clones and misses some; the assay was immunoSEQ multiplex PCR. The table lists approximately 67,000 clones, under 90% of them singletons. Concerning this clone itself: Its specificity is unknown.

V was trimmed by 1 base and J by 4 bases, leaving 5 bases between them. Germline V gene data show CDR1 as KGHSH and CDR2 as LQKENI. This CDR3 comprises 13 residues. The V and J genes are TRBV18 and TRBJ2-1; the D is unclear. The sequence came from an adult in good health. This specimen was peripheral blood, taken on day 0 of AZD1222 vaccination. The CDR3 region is CASSPQGYNEQFF. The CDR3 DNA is TGTGCCAGCTCACCACAGGGATACAATGAGCAGTTCTTC.